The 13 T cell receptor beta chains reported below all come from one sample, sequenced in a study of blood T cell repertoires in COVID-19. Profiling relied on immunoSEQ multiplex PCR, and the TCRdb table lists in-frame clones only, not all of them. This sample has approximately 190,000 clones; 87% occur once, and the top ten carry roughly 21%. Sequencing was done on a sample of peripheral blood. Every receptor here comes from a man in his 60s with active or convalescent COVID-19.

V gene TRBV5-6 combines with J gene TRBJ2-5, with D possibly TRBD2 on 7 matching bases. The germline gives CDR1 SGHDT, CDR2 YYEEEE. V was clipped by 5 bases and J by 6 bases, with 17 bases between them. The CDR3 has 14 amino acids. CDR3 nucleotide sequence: TGTGCCAGCAGGCAATCGGGGGGCGGAAAGACCCAGTACTTC. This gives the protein CASRQSGGGKTQYF.

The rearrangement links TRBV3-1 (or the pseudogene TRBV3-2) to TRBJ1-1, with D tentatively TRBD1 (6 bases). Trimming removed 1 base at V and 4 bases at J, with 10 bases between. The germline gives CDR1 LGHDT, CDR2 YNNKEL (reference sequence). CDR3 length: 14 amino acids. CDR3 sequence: CASSQVSGATEAFF. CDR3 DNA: TGTGCCAGCAGCCAAGTTTCAGGGGCCACTGAAGCTTTCTTT.

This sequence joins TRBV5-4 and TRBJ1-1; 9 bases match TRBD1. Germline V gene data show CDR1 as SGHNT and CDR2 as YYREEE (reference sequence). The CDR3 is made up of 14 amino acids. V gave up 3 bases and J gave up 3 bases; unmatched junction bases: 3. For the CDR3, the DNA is TGTGCCAGCAGCTACCGACAGGGGGACACTGAAGCTTTCTTT. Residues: CASSYRQGDTEAFF.

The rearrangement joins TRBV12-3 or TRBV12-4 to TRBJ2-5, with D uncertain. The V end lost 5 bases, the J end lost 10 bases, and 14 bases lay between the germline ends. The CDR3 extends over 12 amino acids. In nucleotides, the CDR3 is TGTGCCAGCAGTCTCTCCAAGAGTGGCCAGTACTTC. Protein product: CASSLSKSGQYF.

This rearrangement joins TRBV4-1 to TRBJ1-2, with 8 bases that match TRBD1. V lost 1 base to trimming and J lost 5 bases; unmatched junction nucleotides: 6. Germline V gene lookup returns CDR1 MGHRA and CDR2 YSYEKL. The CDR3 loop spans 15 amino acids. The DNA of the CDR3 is TGCGCCAGCAGCCAAGGGATGGACAGGGTATATGGCTACACCTTC. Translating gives CASSQGMDRVYGYTF.

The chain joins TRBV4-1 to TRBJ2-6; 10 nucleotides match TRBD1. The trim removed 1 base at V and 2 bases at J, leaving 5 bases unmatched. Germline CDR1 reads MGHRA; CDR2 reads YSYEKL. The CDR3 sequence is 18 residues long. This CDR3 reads CASSQGTGGVAGANVLTF. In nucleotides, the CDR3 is TGCGCCAGCAGCCAAGGGACAGGGGGAGTGGCTGGGGCCAACGTCCTGACTTTC.

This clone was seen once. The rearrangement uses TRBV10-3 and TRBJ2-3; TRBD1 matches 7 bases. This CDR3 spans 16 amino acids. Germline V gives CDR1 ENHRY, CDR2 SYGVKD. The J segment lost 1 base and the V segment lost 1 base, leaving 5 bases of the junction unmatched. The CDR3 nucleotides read TGTGCCATCAGTGAGTACGGACAGGCGGGCACAGATACGCAGTATTTT. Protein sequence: CAISEYGQAGTDTQYF.

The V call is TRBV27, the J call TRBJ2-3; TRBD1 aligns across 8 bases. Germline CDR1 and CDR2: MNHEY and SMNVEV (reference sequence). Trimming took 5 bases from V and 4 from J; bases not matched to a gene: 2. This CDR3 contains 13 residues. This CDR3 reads CASSRQGSDTQYF. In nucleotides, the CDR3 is TGTGCCAGCAGTAGACAGGGGTCAGATACGCAGTATTTT.

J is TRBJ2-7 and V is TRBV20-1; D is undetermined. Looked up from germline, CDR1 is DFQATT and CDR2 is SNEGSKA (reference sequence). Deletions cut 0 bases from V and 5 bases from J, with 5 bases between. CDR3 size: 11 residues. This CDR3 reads CSARDLHEQYF. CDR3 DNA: TGCAGTGCTAGAGATCTCCACGAGCAGTACTTC.

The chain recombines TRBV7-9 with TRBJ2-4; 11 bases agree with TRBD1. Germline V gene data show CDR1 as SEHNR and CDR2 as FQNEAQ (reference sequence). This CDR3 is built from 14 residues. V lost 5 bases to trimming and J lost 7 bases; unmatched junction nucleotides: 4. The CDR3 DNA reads TGTGCCAGCAGCACCGGGACAGGGGGTAACATTCAGTACTTC. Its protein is CASSTGTGGNIQYF.

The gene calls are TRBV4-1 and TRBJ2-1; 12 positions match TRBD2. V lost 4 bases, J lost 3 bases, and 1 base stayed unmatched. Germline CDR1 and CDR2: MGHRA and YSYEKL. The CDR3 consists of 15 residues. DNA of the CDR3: TGCGCCAGCAGCCCTAGCGGGGGGGGCTACAATGAGCAGTTCTTC. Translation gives CASSPSGGGYNEQFF.

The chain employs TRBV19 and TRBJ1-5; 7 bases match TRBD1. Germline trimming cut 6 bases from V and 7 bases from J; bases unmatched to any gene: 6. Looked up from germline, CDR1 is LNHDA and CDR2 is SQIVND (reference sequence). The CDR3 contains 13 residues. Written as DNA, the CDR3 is TGTGCCAGTAGCGACAGGGTCTGGCAGCCCCAGCATTTT. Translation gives CASSDRVWQPQHF.

In DNA form, the CDR3 reads TGTGCCAGCAGCGTAAAGGGGGCCGGGGAGCTGTTTTTT. Its translation is CASSVKGAGELFF. The chain combines TRBV7-9 with TRBJ2-2; D perhaps matches TRBD1 (6 bases). V dropped 5 bases and J dropped 6 bases, with 10 bases sitting between them. This CDR3 region has 13 residues. CDR1 is SEHNR and CDR2 is FQNEAQ in the germline V gene (reference sequence).